The 32 T cell receptor beta chains below were found in one sample sequenced in a study of T cells after yellow fever vaccination. One entry per CDR3 protein results from TCRdb running MiXCR on the 5' RACE reads. There are 150,000 to 200,000 distinct CDR3 sequences in the sample; 5.5% to 8% occur only once, and about 2.8% lies in the top ten. The sample in question was CD4+ T cells sorted from PBMCs, obtained on the day of the first yellow fever vaccination. The receptors were gathered from a man younger than 30 who received the YFV17D yellow fever vaccine.

This chain joins TRBV20-1 and TRBJ1-6; 8 bases are a match to TRBD1. V shed 3 bases, J shed 3 bases, and the junction held 4 bases outside the gene matches. This CDR3 has 15 amino acids. CDR1 is DFQATT, CDR2 SNEGSKA, per germline (reference sequence). For the CDR3, the DNA is TGCAGTGCTAGGAAAACAGGGGGCTATAATTCACCCCTCCACTTT. Its protein product is CSARKTGGYNSPLHF.

This clonotype was found a few times. The chain recombines TRBV6-5 with TRBJ2-1; D assignment may be TRBD1 or TRBD2 (6 bases each). V gave up 5 bases and J gave up 5 bases, with 16 bases separating them. CDR1 and CDR2 (germline): MNHEY, SVGAGI. The CDR3 is made up of 15 amino acids. Written as DNA, the CDR3 is TGTGCCAGCAGTAGGACTACAGGGATGCACAATGAGCAGTTCTTC. This codes for CASSRTTGMHNEQFF.

This clonotype occurred many times. The rearrangement joins TRBV20-1 to TRBJ2-3, with 7 bases identical to TRBD2. The CDR3 is made up of 15 amino acids. Per the germline V gene, CDR1 is DFQATT and CDR2 is SNEGSKA (reference sequence). The J segment lost 0 bases and the V segment lost 7 bases, leaving 10 bases of the junction unmatched. DNA for the CDR3: TGCAGTGTCCCACTGGCGGGGGTTAGCACAGATACGCAGTATTTT. Its protein product is CSVPLAGVSTDTQYF.

The gene calls are TRBV7-2 and TRBJ2-1; 10 nucleotides line up with TRBD2. V lost 5 bases and J lost 8; bases outside the gene matches: 9. Germline CDR1 and CDR2: SGHTA and FQGNSA. The CDR3 is 15 amino acids. The CDR3 DNA sequence: TGTGCCAGCAGCATTAGCGGGGGGATTCTGTATGAGCAGTTCTTC. Translated: CASSISGGILYEQFF. The complete variable domain, with remaining parts taken from reference TRBV7-2 and TRBJ2-1, reads GAGVSQSPSNKVTEKGKDVELRCDPISGHTALYWYRQSLGQGLEFLIYFQGNSAPDKSGLPSDRFSAERTGGSVSTLTIQRTQQEDSAVYLCASSISGGILYEQFFGPGTRLTVL.

This clonotype occurred many times. The rearrangement uses TRBV5-1 and TRBJ2-3; 7 bases line up with TRBD1. The CDR3 is made up of 15 amino acids. Germline CDR1 and CDR2: SGHRS and YFSETQ. V was pared by 4 bases and J by 2 bases, with 7 bases of the junction left unmatched. In nucleotides, the CDR3 is TGCGCCAGCAGCCCTGGGACAGCTGACACAGATACGCAGTATTTT. Residues: CASSPGTADTDTQYF.

This clonotype was found many times. This chain links TRBV11-2 with TRBJ2-4; weak D call: TRBD2 (6 bases). CDR3 length equals 16 residues. Trimming cost V 5 bases and J 5 bases, with 19 bases left between them. Germline V lookup: CDR1 SGHAT, CDR2 FQNNGV. The CDR3, as DNA: TGTGCCAGCAGCCACTTCGTCGCGGGACCCCAAAACATTCAGTACTTC. This encodes CASSHFVAGPQNIQYF.

This clonotype was found many times. The chain couples TRBV4-3 to TRBJ1-6; possible D gene TRBD1, 5 bases. Trimming removed 1 base at V and 10 bases at J, with 11 bases between. CDR1 LGHNA and CDR2 YSLEER come from the germline V gene. The CDR3 contains 14 residues. The CDR3 bases are TGCGCCAGCAGCCAAGCGGGGCGCAGGTCACCCCTCCACTTT. Its translation is CASSQAGRRSPLHF.

This clonotype has at least ten counts. The chain combines TRBV12-3 or TRBV12-4 with TRBJ2-5; D possibly corresponds to TRBD2 (6 bases). Trimming removed 7 bases at V and 7 bases at J, with 16 bases between. This CDR3 has 13 amino acids. CDR3 protein: CASNFRPGGTQYF. The CDR3 DNA reads TGTGCCAGCAATTTCCGCCCCGGGGGGACCCAGTACTTC.

This clonotype was found many times. This chain connects TRBV4-3 to TRBJ2-7; the D is unclear. Germline CDR1 is LGHNA and CDR2 is YSLEER. Trimming removed 2 bases at V and 2 bases at J, with 7 bases between. The CDR3 covers 13 residues. Here the CDR3 reads CASSQLGTYEQYV. DNA for the CDR3: TGCGCCAGCAGCCAATTAGGGACCTACGAGCAGTACGTC.

A note on this clonotype: A read error may be the cause here, since a much bigger clone is one base away. The chain joins TRBV7-2 to TRBJ1-6; D remains ambiguous. The CDR3 loop spans 14 amino acids. In germline, CDR1 is SGHTA, CDR2 FQGNSA. CDR3 loop: CASSLSVGKQPLRF. CDR3 bases: TGTGCCAGCAGCTTGTCCGTGGGGAAACAACCCCTCCGCTTT.

This clonotype showed up many times. The rearrangement uses TRBV5-1 and TRBJ1-1; no firm D call. The germline CDR1 and CDR2 sequences are SGHRS and YFSETQ. This CDR3 contains 12 residues. V lost 4 bases to trimming and J lost 5 bases, with 9 bases between them. CDR3 bases: TGCGCCAGCAGCCCCCGGGGAACTGAAGCTTTCTTT. This codes for CASSPRGTEAFF.

This clonotype was recorded many times. The rearrangement uses TRBV19 and TRBJ1-3, with 7 bases fitting TRBD1. The length of the CDR3 is 14 residues. Germline CDR1 reads LNHDA; CDR2 reads SQIVND (reference sequence). J was trimmed by 4 bases and V by 3 bases; bases with no gene match: 3. The CDR3 nucleotides are TGTGCCAGTAGTATCCAGGGGGACGGAAACACCATATATTTT. Protein product: CASSIQGDGNTIYF.

This clonotype occurred many times. The J gene is TRBJ1-2, the V gene TRBV2, with D possibly matching TRBD1 (6 bases). The V end was cut by 5 bases, the J end by 4 bases, with 14 bases between. This CDR3 is built from 14 residues. CDR1 is SNHLY, CDR2 FYNNEI, per germline. The CDR3 coding sequence is TGTGCCAGCAGTCCCCTTGGGACAAGCTATGGCTACACCTTC. Residues: CASSPLGTSYGYTF.

A remark on this clonotype: This may stem from a read error, because a much larger clone lies one nucleotide away. The rearrangement links TRBV3-1 to TRBJ2-4; no firm D call. This CDR3 comprises 15 residues. The V end was cut by 7 bases, the J end by 1 base, with 14 bases between. Germline CDR1 and CDR2: LGHDT and YNNKEL (reference sequence). CDR3 in DNA: TGTGCCAGCAACCCTCCGTTGGGGGCCAAAAACATTCAGTACTTC. Residues: CASNPPLGAKNIQYF.

V is TRBV20-1 and J is TRBJ1-4; tentatively, D is TRBD1 (6 bases). V lost 7 bases to trimming and J lost 7 bases, with 19 bases between them. The CDR3 sequence is 14 residues long. Germline V CDR1 and CDR2: DFQATT, SNEGSKA (reference sequence). The CDR3 bases are TGCAGTGTCTCGGGGGGGCTAAGAGGTGAAAAACTGTTTTTT. Translated, it gives CSVSGGLRGEKLFF.

This clonotype was observed a few times. This chain joins TRBV7-9 and TRBJ2-1; 9 bases align to TRBD2. Germline V gives CDR1 SEHNR, CDR2 FQNEAQ (reference sequence). CDR3 size: 16 residues. Germline trimming cut 2 bases from V and 3 bases from J; bases unmatched to any gene: 5. The CDR3 bases are TGTGCCAGCAGCTTATGGCTAGCGGGGTTCTACAATGAGCAGTTCTTC. Amino acids: CASSLWLAGFYNEQFF.

This sequence joins TRBV4-2 and TRBJ1-4; TRBD1 matches at 7 bases. The germline V gene has CDR1 LGHNA and CDR2 YNFKEQ. This CDR3 has 13 residues. Trimming took 2 bases from V and 8 from J; bases not matched to a gene: 2. CDR3 protein: CASSQSGGEKLFF. CDR3 bases: TGTGCCAGCAGCCAATCAGGGGGAGAAAAACTGTTTTTT.

This clonotype was seen a handful of times. The rearrangement uses TRBV18 and TRBJ1-1, with D tentatively TRBD1 (5 bases). Germline V lookup: CDR1 KGHSH, CDR2 LQKENI. Trimming shortened V by 6 bases and J by 5 bases, and 16 bases separated the two germline ends. The CDR3 covers 14 residues. Here the CDR3 reads CASSLGHGTTEAFF. CDR3 nucleotides: TGTGCCAGCTCCCTGGGTCACGGGACTACTGAAGCTTTCTTT.

The rearrangement uses TRBV15 and TRBJ2-3; 8 bases match TRBD1. This CDR3 is built from 15 residues. Germline CDR1 LNHNV, CDR2 YYDKDF (reference sequence). The ends lost 1 base at V and 1 base at J; junction bases unmatched: 1. This CDR3 is CATSRGGQGTDTQYF. The DNA for the CDR3 is TGTGCCACCAGCAGAGGGGGACAGGGCACAGATACGCAGTATTTT.

This clonotype was detected only a few times. The chain employs TRBV11-1 and TRBJ1-6, with a tentative D call TRBD1 (5 bases). The CDR3 loop spans 18 amino acids. Trimming pared 3 bases from V and 10 bases from J, leaving 25 bases between. Germline lookup yields CDR1 SGHAT and CDR2 FQDESV (reference sequence). CDR3 DNA: TGTGCCAGCAGCTTGACCCAGGGAAGTTTGGCGTCATCCTCACCCCTCCACTTT. Translated: CASSLTQGSLASSSPLHF.

A few counts support this clonotype. The chain recombines TRBV29-1 with TRBJ2-5; D possibly uses TRBD1 or TRBD2 (6 bases each). CDR3 length equals 13 residues. The germline CDR1 and CDR2 sequences are SQVTM and ANQGSEA. V dropped 4 bases and J dropped 9 bases, with 18 bases sitting between them. CDR3 nucleotide sequence: TGCAGCGTTGGTGGGGGGCGAATGGTGCCCCAGTACTTC. Protein sequence: CSVGGGRMVPQYF.

This clonotype was observed a few times. V usage is TRBV5-7 and J usage is TRBJ2-7; D is unresolved. TRBV5-7 is reported as an ORF; its role is uncertain. CDR3 length equals 13 residues. Trimming left V 1 base short and J 0 bases short, with 5 bases between. The CDR3 region is CASSLWGSYEQYV. The DNA of the CDR3 is TGTGCCAGCAGCTTGTGGGGCTCCTACGAGCAGTACGTC.

This clonotype was recorded a few times. The J gene is TRBJ2-5, the V gene TRBV4-3; 10 nucleotides line up with TRBD1. The ends lost 4 bases at V and 5 bases at J; junction bases unmatched: 16. This CDR3 region has 18 residues. Per germline, CDR1 LGHNA and CDR2 YSLEER. The CDR3 here is CASSPGTFDRGRTETQYF. The CDR3 region has the DNA TGCGCCAGCAGCCCCGGAACCTTCGACAGGGGGCGAACTGAGACCCAGTACTTC.

Ten or more counts support this clonotype. The chain employs TRBV23-1 and TRBJ2-1; 10 bases fit TRBD1. Being an ORF, TRBV23-1 has a function that is uncertain. The CDR3 length is 16 residues. The V segment lost 5 bases and the J segment 4 bases; nucleotides outside the gene matches: 8. The DNA of the CDR3 is TGCGCCAGCAGTTGTGGTGGGACAGGGGATTACAATGAGCAGTTCTTC. This encodes CASSCGGTGDYNEQFF.

This clonotype was counted at least ten times. The chain uses TRBV7-2 and TRBJ1-2; 8 nucleotides match TRBD1. Trimming took 2 bases from V and 6 from J; bases not matched to a gene: 2. CDR3 length equals 13 residues. CDR1 and CDR2 (germline): SGHTA, FQGNSA. The CDR3 region is CASSLRQGHGYTF. Written as DNA, the CDR3 is TGTGCCAGCAGCTTACGACAGGGGCATGGCTACACCTTC.

The chain carries TRBV2 and TRBJ1-1; D is uncertain. Trimming removed 4 bases from V and 0 bases from J, with 9 bases in between. Germline V CDR1 and CDR2: SNHLY, FYNNEI. The CDR3 loop spans 14 amino acids. This chain's CDR3 is CASSAEGMNTEAFF. CDR3 nucleotide sequence: TGTGCCAGCAGTGCTGAGGGCATGAACACTGAAGCTTTCTTT.

DNA of the CDR3: TGTGCCAGCAGCGGACGAAGAGGGGTGGAGACCCAGTACTTC. Amino acids: CASSGRRGVETQYF. The chain is built from TRBV7-2 and TRBJ2-5, with D perhaps matching TRBD1 or TRBD2 (5 bases each). This CDR3 has 14 residues. Deletions cut 5 bases from V and 5 bases from J, with 15 bases between. Per germline, CDR1 SGHTA and CDR2 FQGNSA.

This clonotype occurred many times. The chain couples TRBV5-1 to TRBJ1-1; 7 bases agree with TRBD1. CDR1 is SGHRS and CDR2 is YFSETQ in the germline V gene. The CDR3 length is 13 residues. J gave up 6 bases and V 2 bases, and 4 bases lay outside the gene matches. The CDR3 coding sequence is TGCGCCAGCAGCTTAGAGGGGGCCCCTGAAGCTTTCTTT. This gives the protein CASSLEGAPEAFF. Full variable domain (outside the CDR3, taken from reference TRBV5-1 and TRBJ1-1): KAGVTQTPRYLIKTRGQQVTLSCSPISGHRSVSWYQQTPGQGLQFLFEYFSETQRNKGNFPGRFSGRQFSNSRSEMNVSTLELGDSALYLCASSLEGAPEAFFGQGTRLTVV.

This rearrangement joins TRBV5-1 to TRBJ2-2; D is unresolved. With 0 bases removed from V and 5 bases from J, the gap between germline ends came to 8 bases. Germline V CDR1 and CDR2: SGHRS, YFSETQ. The CDR3 runs 14 residues. This CDR3 reads CASSLETQTGELFF. CDR3 DNA sequence: TGCGCCAGCAGCTTGGAGACTCAAACCGGGGAGCTGTTTTTT. The whole variable domain, filled in from reference TRBV5-1 and TRBJ2-2, reads KAGVTQTPRYLIKTRGQQVTLSCSPISGHRSVSWYQQTPGQGLQFLFEYFSETQRNKGNFPGRFSGRQFSNSRSEMNVSTLELGDSALYLCASSLETQTGELFFGEGSRLTVL.

This clonotype turned up a few times. The chain carries TRBV6-5 and TRBJ1-6; D perhaps matches TRBD1 (5 bases). Germline CDR1 is MNHEY and CDR2 is SVGAGI. The CDR3 is 15 amino acids. Deletions cut 1 base from V and 8 bases from J, with 12 bases between. CDR3 sequence: CASSYFGGLDSPLHF. In DNA form, the CDR3 reads TGTGCCAGCAGTTACTTCGGGGGGTTAGATTCACCCCTCCACTTT.

Remarks on this clonotype: A much larger clone is a single base away; this may be a read error. The chain carries TRBV3-1 and TRBJ2-3; D gene uncertain. Germline lookup yields CDR1 LGHDT and CDR2 YNNKEL (reference sequence). There are 13 residues in the CDR3. The CDR3: CASSQNLLDTRYF. The CDR3 nucleotides read TGTGCCAGCAGCCAAAACCTTCTAGATACGCGGTATTTT.

This clonotype was counted a few times. The chain recombines TRBV2 with TRBJ1-2; D call uncertain. The germline V gene encodes CDR1 SNHLY and CDR2 FYNNEI. The V end lost 7 bases, the J end lost 4 bases, and 19 bases lay between the germline ends. This CDR3 comprises 15 residues. The DNA for the CDR3 is TGTGCCAGCACTAAGCAGGCCTTACCCGGCTATGGCTACACCTTC. Encoded protein: CASTKQALPGYGYTF.